This T cell receptor beta chain was sequenced during a study of T-cell memory formation after mild COVID-19. In TCRdb, the 5' RACE reads were re-called with MiXCR into one record per CDR3 protein. The sample shows roughly 320,000 distinct CDR3 sequences, 28% of them seen only once. With 1 base clipped from V and 7 bases from J, the junction kept 7 bases outside the gene matches. Germline values: CDR1 LNHNV, CDR2 YYDKDF (reference sequence). This CDR3 comprises 15 residues. Notes on this clonotype: Its antigen is unidentified.

Study-level findings and limits: A balance of CD4 and CD8 characterized clones contracting day 15 to 85, whereas later expanders leaned CD4+. Researchers could not confirm that second-wave clones peaking on day 37 targeted SARS-CoV-2. The main location of contracting CD4+ clones was CM and EM, and that of contracting CD8+ clones was EMRA. The appearance of some responding clones in pre-infection memory suggested that cross-reactive memory joined.

The clonotype comes from an adult woman who had mild COVID-19 (a few samples of this study predate the infection). Cell type and time point are not known. The specimen was PBMCs or a T cell subset sorted from them (not recorded which). The chain is built from TRBV15 and TRBJ2-1; 7 bases are shared with TRBD2. CDR3 sequence: CATSRGSRGVNEQFF. CDR3 in DNA: TGTGCCACCAGCAGAGGGTCCCGGGGGGTAAATGAGCAGTTCTTC.